This paragraph reports one T cell receptor beta chain. The sample originates from a study of control samples from healthy donors and cancer patients. Repertoires were generated with immunoSEQ multiplex PCR, while TCRdb's copy carries only in-frame clones and drops some. The table has 100,000 to 150,000 clones, approximately 90% seen once. Germline assignment: CDR1 GTSNPN and CDR2 SVGIG (reference sequence). There are 16 residues in the CDR3. The J segment lost 7 bases and the V segment lost 0 bases, leaving 7 bases of the junction unmatched. This clonotype was sampled from a woman aged 18-29 years in good health. J is TRBJ2-1 and V is TRBV30; the match to TRBD2 covers 12 bases. Material: blood. CDR3 in DNA: TGTGCCTGGAGTGTGGGTCTAGCGGGAGGGCCTAATGAGCAGTTCTTC. It yields the protein CAWSVGLAGGPNEQFF.